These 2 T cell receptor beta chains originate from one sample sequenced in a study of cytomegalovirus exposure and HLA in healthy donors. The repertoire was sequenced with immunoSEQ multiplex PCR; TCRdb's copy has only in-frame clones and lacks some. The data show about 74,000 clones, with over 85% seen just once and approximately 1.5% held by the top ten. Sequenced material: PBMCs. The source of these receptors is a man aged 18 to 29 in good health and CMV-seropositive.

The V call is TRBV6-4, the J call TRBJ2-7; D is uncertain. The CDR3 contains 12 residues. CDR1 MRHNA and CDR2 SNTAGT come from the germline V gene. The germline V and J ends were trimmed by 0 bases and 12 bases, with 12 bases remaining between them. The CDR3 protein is CASSDSNLRWYF. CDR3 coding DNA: TGTGCCAGCAGTGACTCGAACCTGCGATGGTACTTC.

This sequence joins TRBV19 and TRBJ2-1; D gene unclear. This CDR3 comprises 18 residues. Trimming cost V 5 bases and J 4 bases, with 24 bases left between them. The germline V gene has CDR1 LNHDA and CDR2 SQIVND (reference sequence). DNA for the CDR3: TGTGCCAGTAGTGCCACTTTCAGGTACGGCTCCCTATACAATGAGCAGTTCTTC. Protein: CASSATFRYGSLYNEQFF. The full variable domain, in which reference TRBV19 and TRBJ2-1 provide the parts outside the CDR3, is DGGITQSPKYLFRKEGQNVTLSCEQNLNHDAMYWYRQDPGQGLRLIYYSQIVNDFQKGDIAEGYSVSREKKESFPLTVTSAQKNPTAFYLCASSATFRYGSLYNEQFFGPGTRLTVL.